These 23 T cell receptor beta chains were all obtained from the same sample, sequenced in a study of vaccination effects on CD4 cells after COVID-19. Antigen-specific CD4+ T cells were expanded (with viral peptide pools) by the ViraFEST assay ahead of sequencing. Investigators separated out CD4+ T cells once approximately 9 days of culture had passed. Participants were given two doses of BNT162b2 or mRNA-1273 vaccine. These receptors are not linked to any known antigen. The method was immunoSEQ multiplex PCR; TCRdb's version includes in-frame clones alone and lacks a portion of them. The sample includes approximately 78,000 clones, approximately 81% of them seen just once. Sequenced here: CD4+ T cells from PBMCs cultured with HCoV-229E spike peptides, sampled after COVID-19 vaccination. These receptors were obtained from a human donor who received a COVID-19 vaccine.

The chain uses TRBV5-6 and TRBJ1-3; D is unclear. The germline V gene encodes CDR1 SGHDT and CDR2 YYEEEE. CDR3 length: 14 amino acids. V was clipped by 2 bases and J by 3 bases, with 9 bases between them. The CDR3 sequence: CASSLSGIGNTIYF. Here the CDR3 DNA reads TGTGCCAGCAGCTTATCGGGGATTGGAAACACCATATATTTT. The whole variable domain, filled in from reference TRBV5-6 and TRBJ1-3, reads DAGVTQSPTHLIKTRGQQVTLRCSPKSGHDTVSWYQQALGQGPQFIFQYYEEEERQRGNFPDRFSGHQFPNYSSELNVNALLLGDSALYLCASSLSGIGNTIYFGEGSWLTVV.

The chain is built from TRBV6-5 and TRBJ2-2; TRBD2 is a possible D gene (6 bases). V dropped 6 bases and J dropped 6 bases, with 8 bases sitting between them. The CDR3 is 12 amino acids. CDR1 and CDR2 (germline): MNHEY, SVGAGI. The CDR3 sequence is CASSRRAGELFF. For the CDR3, the DNA is TGTGCCAGCAGCAGGAGGGCCGGGGAGCTGTTTTTT.

The gene calls are TRBV6-2 or TRBV6-3 and TRBJ2-7; D possibly corresponds to TRBD2 (5 bases). Trimming left V 2 bases short and J 0 bases short, with 11 bases between. CDR3 size: 15 residues. The germline V gene has CDR1 MNHEY and CDR2 SVGEGT. In DNA form, the CDR3 reads TGTGCCAGCAGTTACAAGGGAAGCGGCTCCTACGAGCAGTACGTC. Protein sequence: CASSYKGSGSYEQYV.

V usage is TRBV2 and J usage is TRBJ1-1, with a tentative D call TRBD1 (5 bases). CDR3 length equals 14 residues. The V end was cut by 3 bases, the J end by 1 base, with 9 bases between. In germline, CDR1 is SNHLY, CDR2 FYNNEI. The CDR3 reads CASSEGRANTEAFF. The CDR3 nucleotides read TGTGCCAGCAGTGAGGGCAGGGCGAACACTGAAGCTTTCTTT.

This chain uses TRBV7-3 with TRBJ2-6, with 7 bases aligning to TRBD1. Per germline, CDR1 SGHTA and CDR2 FQGTGA. The CDR3 consists of 14 residues. Trimming took 5 bases from V and 4 from J; bases not matched to a gene: 2. Written as DNA, the CDR3 is TGTGCCAGCAGCCGAGGGGGCGGGGCCAACGTCCTGACTTTC. Its translation: CASSRGGGANVLTF.

V and J are TRBV29-1 and TRBJ2-4, with 7 bases identical to TRBD2. V lost 4 bases and J lost 3; bases outside the gene matches: 6. Per germline, CDR1 SQVTM and CDR2 ANQGSEA. This CDR3 has 14 residues. The chain's CDR3 is CSVGGGLSKNIQYF. For the CDR3, the DNA is TGCAGCGTTGGGGGGGGTTTGAGCAAAAACATTCAGTACTTC.

This clone has a handful of counts. The genes are TRBV2 and TRBJ2-2; 7 nucleotides match TRBD1. This CDR3 spans 15 amino acids. Germline CDR1 and CDR2: SNHLY and FYNNEI. The J segment lost 3 bases and the V segment lost 6 bases, leaving 7 bases of the junction unmatched. In nucleotides, the CDR3 is TGTGCCAGCAGAAAGGGGGCCATAGACACCGGGGAGCTGTTTTTT. Its translation: CASRKGAIDTGELFF.

V gene TRBV24-1 combines with J gene TRBJ2-3; 8 nucleotides agree with TRBD2. CDR3 length: 17 residues. J was trimmed by 5 bases and V by 3 bases; bases with no gene match: 12. Looked up from germline, CDR1 is KGHDR and CDR2 is SFDVKD. As DNA, the CDR3 is TGTGCCACCAGTGATCTTGGCCTGGGTAGCGGGGAAGATACGCAGTATTTT. It encodes CATSDLGLGSGEDTQYF.

CDR3 protein: CASSWTGVTGELFF. The CDR3 DNA reads as TGTGCCAGCAGCTGGACAGGGGTCACCGGGGAGCTGTTTTTT. The chain employs TRBV11-3 and TRBJ2-2; 9 bases map to TRBD1. The CDR3 runs to 14 residues. V dropped 4 bases and J dropped 4; count of bases not matched to a gene: 1. The germline gives CDR1 SGHNT, CDR2 YENEEA.

The rearrangement links TRBV6-5 to TRBJ1-1; D is unresolved. The CDR3 totals 15 residues. CDR1 MNHEY and CDR2 SVGAGI come from the germline V gene. V was pared by 5 bases and J by 2 bases, with 15 bases between. The CDR3 is CASSPRTTVNTEAFF. The CDR3 DNA sequence: TGTGCCAGCAGTCCACGCACGACGGTTAACACTGAAGCTTTCTTT.

The chain employs TRBV7-3 and TRBJ1-1; no clear D. CDR3 length: 13 residues. Per the germline V gene, CDR1 is SGHTA and CDR2 is FQGTGA. V lost 3 bases to trimming and J lost 4 bases, with 9 bases between them. The CDR3 DNA reads as TGTGCCAGCAGCTTGGAGGGAGGCACTGAAGCTTTCTTT. It is translated as CASSLEGGTEAFF. Based on the CDR3 plus reference TRBV7-3 and TRBJ1-1, the full variable domain is GAGVSQTPSNKVTEKGKYVELRCDPISGHTALYWYRQSLGQGPEFLIYFQGTGAADDSGLPNDRFFAVRPEGSVSTLKIQRTERGDSAVYLCASSLEGGTEAFFGQGTRLTVV.

V and J are TRBV6-5 and TRBJ1-2, with TRBD1 as a possible D gene (6 bases). Germline CDR1 and CDR2: MNHEY and SVGAGI. Between the trimmed V and J ends, which lost 11 bases and 4 bases, there was a span of 14 bases. The CDR3 totals 12 residues. The CDR3 spells CAAGGGGYGYTF. The CDR3 DNA follows: TGTGCCGCCGGGGGCGGCGGCTATGGCTACACCTTC.

The genes are TRBV5-1 and TRBJ1-2; 7 nucleotides line up with TRBD1. This CDR3 comprises 17 residues. The V gene end was trimmed by 0 bases and the J gene end by 5 bases; junction bases not matched to a gene: 13. Germline assignment: CDR1 SGHRS and CDR2 YFSETQ. The CDR3, as DNA: TGCGCCAGCAGCTTGGACCCAGTCGGCAGGGGGATGTATGGCTACACCTTC. Amino acids: CASSLDPVGRGMYGYTF.

The chain links TRBV6-5 to TRBJ1-5; 8 bases are a match to TRBD1. Germline V gene lookup returns CDR1 MNHEY and CDR2 SVGAGI. There are 13 residues in the CDR3. J lost 7 bases, V lost 6 bases, and 5 bases had no gene match. The CDR3 bases are TGTGCCAGCAGCAGGGGGCCAGGACAGCCCCAGCATTTT. Translation gives CASSRGPGQPQHF.

The chain is built from TRBV6-2 or TRBV6-3 and TRBJ1-2; D remains ambiguous. The CDR3 runs 13 residues. V lost 4 bases and J 5 bases, leaving 11 bases between the germline ends. Germline loops: CDR1 MNHEY, CDR2 SVGEGT. CDR3 protein: CASSFGRIYGYTF. As DNA, the CDR3 is TGTGCCAGCAGTTTCGGACGGATTTATGGCTACACCTTC.

The chain recombines TRBV11-2 with TRBJ2-5, with D hard to call. Germline lookup yields CDR1 SGHAT and CDR2 FQNNGV. The ends were cut back, 3 bases at V and 2 bases at J, with 10 bases in the middle. There are 14 residues in the CDR3. This CDR3 is CASSFGTVQETQYF. The CDR3 nucleotides are TGTGCCAGCAGCTTTGGAACAGTTCAAGAGACCCAGTACTTC.

The CDR3 protein is CASSADRQTDTQYF. In DNA form, the CDR3 reads TGTGCCAGCAGCGCAGACAGGCAGACAGATACGCAGTATTTT. The genes are TRBV6-5 and TRBJ2-3; perhaps TRBD1 as D (6 bases). The CDR3 has 14 amino acids. Germline loops: CDR1 MNHEY, CDR2 SVGAGI. V lost 6 bases and J lost 3, with 13 bases in between.

Only one count was recorded for this clone. The V call is TRBV5-1, the J call TRBJ2-1; 10 nucleotides agree with TRBD2. Germline V gives CDR1 SGHRS, CDR2 YFSETQ. The CDR3 has 16 residues. Trimming took 3 bases from V and 7 from J; bases not matched to a gene: 10. DNA for the CDR3: TGCGCCAGCAGCTCCTACAGCGGGGGGGCCTCGAATGAGCAGTTCTTC. Translation gives CASSSYSGGASNEQFF.

The chain employs TRBV5-4 and TRBJ1-2; D is perhaps TRBD1 (5 bases). CDR3 length equals 14 residues. The ends were cut back, 1 base at V and 5 bases at J, with 12 bases in the middle. Germline CDR1 reads SGHNT; CDR2 reads YYREEE (reference sequence). The CDR3 is CASSLRGTLYGYTF. In DNA, the CDR3 is TGTGCCAGCAGCTTGCGTGGGACCCTATATGGCTACACCTTC.

This clone has a handful of counts. V usage is TRBV6-5 and J usage is TRBJ1-5; no firm D call. The V gene's germline CDR1 is MNHEY and CDR2 SVGAGI. This CDR3 spans 13 amino acids. V gave up 7 bases and J gave up 0 bases, with 7 bases separating them. CDR3: CASMRDSNQPQHF. The CDR3 region has the DNA TGTGCCAGCATGAGAGATAGCAATCAGCCCCAGCATTTT.

This clone was detected only a few times. As DNA, the CDR3 is TGCGCCAGCAGTTACAGCGGGAACACTGAAGCTTTCTTT. Translated: CASSYSGNTEAFF. This chain joins TRBV5-1 and TRBJ1-1; D is uncertain. V gave up 5 bases and J gave up 1 base, with 9 bases separating them. The CDR3 loop spans 13 amino acids. Germline CDR1 and CDR2: SGHRS and YFSETQ.

The chain combines TRBV10-2 with TRBJ2-7; TRBD1 aligns across 7 bases. With V trimmed by 3 bases and J by 2 bases, 4 bases remained unmatched. Per the germline V gene, CDR1 is WSHSY and CDR2 is SAAADI. This CDR3 is 14 amino acids long. This CDR3 is CASSDRGTTYEQYV. DNA of the CDR3: TGCGCCAGCAGTGACAGGGGGACGACCTACGAGCAGTACGTC.

V and J are TRBV5-6 and TRBJ1-1, with D perhaps matching TRBD1 (5 bases). V lost 2 bases and J 4 bases, leaving 15 bases between the germline ends. Per the germline V gene, CDR1 is SGHDT and CDR2 is YYEEEE. This CDR3 is 15 amino acids long. Written as DNA, the CDR3 is TGTGCCAGCAGCTTTAACTGGGGTGGGGGCACTGAAGCTTTCTTT. It translates to CASSFNWGGGTEAFF.